This entry lists 10 T cell receptor beta chains sequenced from one sample in a study of T-cell memory formation after mild COVID-19. TCRdb reprocessed the 5' RACE reads with MiXCR, giving one entry per CDR3 protein. This sample carries around 200,000 distinct CDR3 sequences, over 9.5% of them seen once, and the ten largest clones take roughly 3%. The sequencing sample was made of PBMCs or a T cell subset sorted from them (not recorded which). These receptors were obtained from a man in his late teens or twenties who had mild COVID-19 (a few samples of this study predate the infection). Cell type and time point are not known.

The rearrangement links TRBV7-2 to TRBJ2-3; 10 nucleotides match TRBD2. The germline V gene has CDR1 SGHTA and CDR2 FQGNSA. CDR3 length equals 14 residues. Trimming cost V 0 bases and J 11 bases; bases outside gene matches: 5. CDR3 DNA sequence: TGTGCCAGCAGCTTAGCCCTAGCGGGGGCGCGGCAGTATTTT. This gives the protein CASSLALAGARQYF.

This clonotype was observed many times. The chain recombines TRBV7-2 with TRBJ2-1; 7 bases line up with TRBD2. Germline lookup yields CDR1 SGHTA and CDR2 FQGNSA. Trimming at V came to 2 bases and at J to 3 bases, leaving 7 bases not matched to a gene. The CDR3 consists of 16 residues. This CDR3 is CASSLRPSGVYNEQFF. In DNA, the CDR3 is TGTGCCAGCAGCTTAAGGCCCAGCGGGGTCTACAATGAGCAGTTCTTC.

The CDR3 DNA reads as TGTGCCAGCAGTTACGCTGGAGGACAGGGTATTAATGAGCAGTTCTTC. Protein: CASSYAGGQGINEQFF. The V call is TRBV6-5, the J call TRBJ2-1; 8 bases line up with TRBD1. This CDR3 is 16 amino acids long. The V and J ends lost 2 bases and 7 bases, in that order; junction bases with no gene match: 10. Germline lookup yields CDR1 MNHEY and CDR2 SVGAGI.

Only a few counts were recorded for this clonotype. The V gene is TRBV24-1, the J gene TRBJ2-3, with D hard to call. Germline CDR1 and CDR2: KGHDR and SFDVKD. The CDR3 has 12 amino acids. Trimming pared 5 bases from V and 8 bases from J, leaving 10 bases between. This CDR3 reads CATSAAGGTQYF. In nucleotides, the CDR3 is TGTGCCACCAGTGCGGCAGGTGGTACGCAGTATTTT.

The rearrangement links TRBV12-3 or TRBV12-4 to TRBJ2-7; D might be TRBD2 (5 bases). Between the trimmed V and J ends, which lost 5 bases and 3 bases, there was a span of 17 bases. The length of the CDR3 is 15 residues. CDR3 sequence reads: CASSRGLTWSYEQYF. The CDR3 coding sequence is TGTGCCAGCAGTCGTGGACTGACCTGGAGCTACGAGCAGTACTTC.

The chain has TRBV11-1 and TRBJ1-1; D not certain. With 3 bases removed from V and 1 base from J, the gap between germline ends came to 9 bases. The CDR3 consists of 14 residues. Germline assignment: CDR1 SGHAT and CDR2 FQDESV (reference sequence). The CDR3 loop is CASSLLRGNTEAFF. The CDR3, as DNA: TGTGCCAGCAGCTTGTTACGCGGGAACACTGAAGCTTTCTTT.

The rearrangement links TRBV10-3 to TRBJ2-7; maybe TRBD2 (6 bases). Germline values: CDR1 ENHRY, CDR2 SYGVKD. V lost 6 bases and J 2 bases, leaving 14 bases between the germline ends. CDR3 length: 14 amino acids. CDR3 bases: TGTGCCATCAGCTCCAGGGAGGCCCCCTACGAGCAGTACTTC. Encoded protein: CAISSREAPYEQYF.

The rearrangement joins TRBV4-3 to TRBJ2-7; no clear D. CDR1 and CDR2 (germline): LGHNA, YSLEER. Deletions cut 4 bases from V and 9 bases from J, with 16 bases between. The CDR3 spans 13 residues. The CDR3 nucleotides are TGCGCCAGCAGCCCCCGGCTTGGGTTGCGGCAGTACTTC. As protein: CASSPRLGLRQYF.

This clonotype was detected ten times or more. This chain links TRBV25-1 with TRBJ2-1, with 12 bases fitting TRBD2. After removal of 6 bases from V and 0 bases from J, the junction contained 15 bases not matched to a gene. Germline CDR1 is MGHDK and CDR2 is SYGVNS. CDR3 size: 20 residues. In DNA, the CDR3 is TGTGCCAGCAGGTTTACCCTAGCGGGGGGGCCTATACCCTCCTACAATGAGCAGTTCTTC. The encoded protein is CASRFTLAGGPIPSYNEQFF.

This sequence joins TRBV7-2 and TRBJ2-5, with D unclear. The V and J ends lost 3 bases and 3 bases respectively, with 8 bases between them. CDR3 length: 13 amino acids. The germline V gene encodes CDR1 SGHTA and CDR2 FQGNSA. The chain's CDR3 is CASSLGFEETQYF. The CDR3, as DNA: TGTGCCAGCAGCTTGGGCTTTGAAGAGACCCAGTACTTC.